These 3 T cell receptor beta chains originate from one sample sequenced in a study of Ad26.COV2.S vaccination and SARS-CoV-2 variants. Sequencing was performed with immunoSEQ multiplex PCR; in TCRdb, only in-frame clones are kept and a portion is missing. The sample yields 85,000 to 120,000 clones, 60% to 85% seen once. Sequenced material: peripheral blood, taken after recovery from COVID-19. The receptor set was obtained from a human donor who had recovered from COVID-19.

The chain uses TRBV14 and TRBJ2-2; D is undetermined. Germline CDR1 reads SGHDN; CDR2 reads FVKESK. This CDR3 has 14 amino acids. Trimming stripped 0 bases from V and 4 bases from J, with 6 bases between. The CDR3 DNA follows: TGTGCCAGCAGCCAAGATACCCCCACCGGGGAGCTGTTTTTT. It is translated as CASSQDTPTGELFF.

V is TRBV7-9 and J is TRBJ2-5; 7 bases map to TRBD1. This CDR3 is 14 amino acids long. Germline-derived CDR1 and CDR2 are SEHNR and FQNEAQ (reference sequence). Trimming took 1 base from V and 5 from J; bases not matched to a gene: 4. CDR3 region: CASSLGTGDETQYF. In DNA form, the CDR3 reads TGTGCCAGCAGCTTAGGGACAGGAGACGAGACCCAGTACTTC.

This CDR3 is CASSPLGRTRGDSYEQYF. CDR3 nucleotide sequence: TGTGCCAGCAGCCCCCTAGGGCGAACTCGGGGGGACTCCTACGAGCAGTACTTC. V and J are TRBV11-2 and TRBJ2-7; 7 bases map to TRBD2. After removal of 5 bases from V and 0 bases from J, the junction contained 16 bases not matched to a gene. The germline gives CDR1 SGHAT, CDR2 FQNNGV. The CDR3 is 18 amino acids. Using reference TRBV11-2 and TRBJ2-7 for the parts outside the CDR3, the full variable domain is EAGVAQSPRYKIIEKRQSVAFWCNPISGHATLYWYQQILGQGPKLLIQFQNNGVVDDSQLPKDRFSAERLKGVDSTLKIQPAKLEDSAVYLCASSPLGRTRGDSYEQYFGPGTRLTVT.